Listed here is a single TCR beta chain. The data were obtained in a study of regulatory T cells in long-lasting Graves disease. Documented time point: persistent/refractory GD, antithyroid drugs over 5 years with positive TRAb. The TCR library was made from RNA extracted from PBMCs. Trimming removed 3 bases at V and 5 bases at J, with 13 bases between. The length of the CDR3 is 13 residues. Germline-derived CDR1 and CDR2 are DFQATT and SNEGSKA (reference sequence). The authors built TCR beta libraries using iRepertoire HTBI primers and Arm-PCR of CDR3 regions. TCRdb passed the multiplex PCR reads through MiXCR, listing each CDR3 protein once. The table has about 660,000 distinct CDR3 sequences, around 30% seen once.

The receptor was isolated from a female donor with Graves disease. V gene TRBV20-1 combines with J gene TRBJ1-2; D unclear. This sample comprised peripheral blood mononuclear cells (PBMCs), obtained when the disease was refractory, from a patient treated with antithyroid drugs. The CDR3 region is CSASLRRRYGYTF. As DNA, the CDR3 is TGCAGTGCTAGTCTCCGCCGGAGGTATGGCTACACCTTC.